This entry lists 20 T cell receptor beta chains sequenced from one sample in a study of T cells in Graves' hyperthyroidism and ophthalmopathy. The investigators amplified TCR beta CDR3 regions from RNA transcripts. The HTBI primer set served for first-round RT-PCR of the TCR CDR3. TCRdb reprocessed the multiplex PCR reads with MiXCR, giving one entry per CDR3 protein. Of hundreds of thousands of distinct CDR3 sequences detected, approximately 15% appear once; the ten largest clones hold around 4.1%. The sequenced sample was blood. The receptors derive from a woman between 40 and 50 years old with Graves' ophthalmopathy.

This clonotype appeared many times. V is TRBV6-5 and J is TRBJ1-1, with D unresolved. There are 12 residues in the CDR3. V was trimmed by 4 bases and J by 7 bases, leaving 10 bases between them. Germline values: CDR1 MNHEY, CDR2 SVGAGI. The CDR3 is CASSSYANEAFF. The CDR3 coding sequence is TGTGCCAGCAGTTCTTACGCGAATGAAGCTTTCTTT.

This clonotype occurred many times. V gene TRBV12-3 or TRBV12-4 combines with J gene TRBJ2-2, with TRBD2 matching over 11 bases. The V segment lost 7 bases and the J segment 8 bases; nucleotides outside the gene matches: 6. The CDR3 length is 14 residues. The CDR3 DNA reads as TGTGCCAGCAACCTAGCGGGAGGAAAGGGGGAGCTGTTTTTT. The encoded protein is CASNLAGGKGELFF.

This clonotype was detected ten times or more. This chain links TRBV6-2 or TRBV6-3 with TRBJ1-2; 8 bases are a match to TRBD1. This CDR3 comprises 14 residues. Trimming cost V 6 bases and J 1 base; bases outside gene matches: 4. The germline V gene encodes CDR1 MNHEY and CDR2 SVGEGT. CDR3 residues: CASRKTGDNYGYTF. Here the CDR3 DNA reads TGTGCCAGCAGGAAGACAGGGGATAACTATGGCTACACCTTC.

This clonotype was recorded at least ten times. The gene calls are TRBV20-1 and TRBJ2-7, with 7 bases identical to TRBD1. Germline V gene data show CDR1 as DFQATT and CDR2 as SNEGSKA (reference sequence). V gave up 2 bases and J gave up 6 bases; unmatched junction bases: 4. The CDR3 has 12 amino acids. The CDR3 here is CSARYSGGEQYF. CDR3 nucleotides: TGCAGTGCTAGATACTCAGGGGGCGAGCAGTACTTC.

This clonotype was seen at least ten times. The chain combines TRBV7-3 with TRBJ2-6; D unclear. This CDR3 spans 19 amino acids. V was trimmed by 4 bases and J by 0 bases, leaving 19 bases between them. Germline loops: CDR1 SGHTA, CDR2 FQGTGA. This chain's CDR3 is CASSSFVGQFSSGANVLTF. CDR3 DNA sequence: TGTGCCAGCAGCTCATTCGTCGGGCAGTTCAGCTCTGGGGCCAACGTCCTGACTTTC.

V and J are TRBV6-2 or TRBV6-3 and TRBJ2-5, with a possible D match to TRBD2 (6 bases). The CDR3 sequence is 14 residues long. Germline lookup yields CDR1 MNHEY and CDR2 SVGEGT. The V end lost 6 bases, the J end lost 0 bases, and 11 bases lay between the germline ends. CDR3 coding DNA: TGTGCCAGCAGCAACCGGGAGTACCAAGAGACCCAGTACTTC. Translating it yields CASSNREYQETQYF.

In this sample, this clonotype turned up once. The chain employs TRBV6-2 or TRBV6-3 and TRBJ2-1, with 10 bases aligning to TRBD2. This CDR3 spans 22 amino acids. Trimming removed 6 bases from V and 0 bases from J; junction bases left unmatched: 23. Germline V gene lookup returns CDR1 MNHEY and CDR2 SVGEGT. CDR3 amino acids: CASRGRRHGASGRPSSYNEQFF. The DNA for the CDR3 is TGTGCCAGCAGGGGGCGGAGACACGGGGCTAGCGGGAGACCTAGCTCCTACAATGAGCAGTTCTTC.

Worth noting for this clonotype: The CDR3 end shows no conserved phenylalanine or tryptophan, and so a read error is likely. V and J are TRBV7-2 and TRBJ2-7, with 7 bases lining up with TRBD2. Germline V lookup: CDR1 SGHTA, CDR2 FQGNSA. This CDR3 has 14 amino acids. The CDR3 loop is CASSLQAGAYEQYL. DNA of the CDR3: TGCGCCAGCAGCCTCCAGGCGGGGGCCTACGAGCAGTACCTC.

This clonotype was seen many times. The chain is built from TRBV6-5 and TRBJ2-1; weak D call: TRBD2 (6 bases). Between the trimmed V and J ends, which lost 8 bases and 8 bases, there was a span of 13 bases. CDR3 length equals 12 residues. Germline CDR1 and CDR2: MNHEY and SVGAGI. The CDR3: CASSGGADEQFF. DNA of the CDR3: TGTGCCAGCTCGGGCGGGGCCGATGAGCAGTTCTTC.

This clonotype was observed many times. The chain links TRBV6-5 to TRBJ1-2; the match to TRBD1 covers 9 bases. V dropped 0 bases and J dropped 9; count of bases not matched to a gene: 5. Germline V gene sequence: CDR1 MNHEY, CDR2 SVGAGI. The CDR3 is made up of 14 amino acids. In nucleotides, the CDR3 is TGTGCCAGCAGTTACTCAGGGACAGGGATTCGCTACACCTTC. It codes for CASSYSGTGIRYTF.

This clonotype was seen many times. The chain links TRBV7-2 to TRBJ2-5, with a tentative D call TRBD2 (5 bases). The germline V and J ends were trimmed by 7 bases and 5 bases, with 11 bases remaining between them. CDR1 SGHTA and CDR2 FQGNSA come from the germline V gene. The CDR3 extends over 12 amino acids. CDR3 sequence (DNA): TGTGCCAGCACCCGGACGGGGGAGACCCAGTACTTC. As protein: CASTRTGETQYF.

In this sample, this clonotype turned up many times. V gene TRBV7-8 combines with J gene TRBJ2-5, with TRBD1 as a possible D gene (5 bases). CDR1 is SGHVS, CDR2 FQNEAQ, per germline. The ends were cut back, 4 bases at V and 2 bases at J, with 17 bases in the middle. CDR3 length: 16 amino acids. CDR3 amino acids: CASSSTTEDLQETQYF. CDR3 DNA sequence: TGTGCCAGCAGCTCAACGACAGAAGACTTACAAGAGACCCAGTACTTC.

This clonotype was picked up a small number of times. The J gene is TRBJ2-7, the V gene TRBV4-1; perhaps TRBD2 as D (6 bases). CDR1 and CDR2 from the germline V gene are MGHRA and YSYEKL. The CDR3 loop spans 13 amino acids. The ends were cut back, 4 bases at V and 6 bases at J, with 13 bases in the middle. This CDR3 reads CASSPSGDCEQYF. CDR3 coding DNA: TGCGCCAGCAGCCCCTCGGGGGATTGCGAGCAGTACTTC.

The rearrangement links TRBV7-8 to TRBJ2-2; 8 positions match TRBD1. The CDR3 totals 15 residues. Germline V lookup: CDR1 SGHVS, CDR2 FQNEAQ. Trimming took 5 bases from V and 6 from J; bases not matched to a gene: 8. DNA of the CDR3: TGTGCCAGCAGCCCGCGGACAGGGATTTCCGGGGAGCTGTTTTTT. This codes for CASSPRTGISGELFF.

This clonotype was seen repeatedly, ten times or more. The V and J genes are TRBV7-2 and TRBJ2-2; tentative D call: TRBD1 (5 bases). The CDR3 runs 14 residues. Germline CDR1 SGHTA, CDR2 FQGNSA. With 1 base removed from V and 8 bases from J, the gap between germline ends came to 11 bases. Here the CDR3 DNA reads TGTGCCAGCAGCTTAGGGCAGGGCAGGGGGGAGCTGTTTTTT. The encoded protein is CASSLGQGRGELFF.

In its sample, this clonotype was seen many times. This chain joins TRBV14 and TRBJ1-1, with D unresolved. Deletions cut 3 bases from V and 4 bases from J, with 15 bases between. CDR3 length equals 15 residues. Germline CDR1 SGHDN, CDR2 FVKESK. The CDR3 reads CASSHPQIPSTEAFF. Written as DNA, the CDR3 is TGTGCCAGCAGCCACCCCCAAATCCCGAGCACTGAAGCTTTCTTT.

This clonotype was observed at least ten times. The chain employs TRBV6-1 and TRBJ1-5; a possible D gene is TRBD1 (5 bases). Per the germline V gene, CDR1 is MNHNS and CDR2 is SASEGT. The CDR3 has 13 amino acids. V lost 9 bases, J lost 11 bases, and 20 bases lay in between. CDR3 nucleotides: TGTGCCAGTGGGGCACCAAGCAATCAAGCCCAGCATTTT. This translates into CASGAPSNQAQHF.

This clonotype was counted a few times. The chain recombines TRBV5-6 with TRBJ1-5; D not resolved. The germline CDR1 and CDR2 sequences are SGHDT and YYEEEE. The CDR3 spans 15 residues. With 4 bases removed from V and 0 bases from J, the gap between germline ends came to 11 bases. This CDR3 is CASSRSGYSNQPQHF. CDR3 DNA: TGTGCCAGCAGCCGGTCGGGGTATAGCAATCAGCCCCAGCATTTT. The whole variable domain, remainder taken from reference TRBV5-6 and TRBJ1-5, is DAGVTQSPTHLIKTRGQQVTLRCSPKSGHDTVSWYQQALGQGPQFIFQYYEEEERQRGNFPDRFSGHQFPNYSSELNVNALLLGDSALYLCASSRSGYSNQPQHFGDGTRLSIL.

This clonotype was detected ten times or more. The chain recombines TRBV7-6 with TRBJ2-5; the D gene is possibly TRBD1 (6 bases). Germline V lookup: CDR1 SGHVS, CDR2 FNYEAQ. The CDR3 covers 14 residues. Trimming removed 4 bases at V and 5 bases at J, with 14 bases between. CDR3 region: CASSSPGQKETQYF. The CDR3 coding sequence is TGTGCCAGCAGCTCCCCAGGACAGAAGGAGACCCAGTACTTC.

The sample holds many counts of this clonotype. CDR3 sequence reads: CASSRGASGHQETQYF. CDR3 nucleotides: TGTGCCAGCAGCCGGGGGGCTAGCGGGCACCAAGAGACCCAGTACTTC. The chain is built from TRBV12-3 or TRBV12-4 and TRBJ2-5, with 8 bases fitting TRBD2. The CDR3 extends over 16 amino acids. Unmatched junction bases numbered 9, after V lost 6 bases and J lost 0 bases.